This paragraph covers one T cell receptor (beta chain) sequence. The germline CDR1 and CDR2 sequences are MNHEY and SVGAGI. Germline trimming cut 0 bases from V and 7 bases from J; bases unmatched to any gene: 10. The CDR3 runs to 16 residues. Methods used by the authors: Estimates of nucleated cell counts were drawn from the amplification of reference gene primers. Sequencing was performed with immunoSEQ multiplex PCR; in TCRdb, only in-frame clones are kept and a portion is missing. Clonal size and the V and J genes are those of that table, whereas D and trimming came from the DNA. The repertoire has around 29,000 clones, 70% to 90% of them found once; the top ten carry under 35%. This record belongs to a study of blood T cell repertoires in COVID-19.

The sequence derives from an elderly woman with COVID-19, enrolled during active disease. The chain is built from TRBV6-5 and TRBJ1-2; 8 bases match TRBD1. Sequenced: peripheral blood. The CDR3 here is CASSYSTGRGRAGYTF. In nucleotides, the CDR3 is TGTGCCAGCAGTTACTCGACCGGCAGGGGGCGAGCTGGCTACACCTTC.